The rows below give T cell receptor beta chains drawn from one sample of a study of control samples from healthy donors and cancer patients. Clones were sequenced by immunoSEQ multiplex PCR, and TCRdb holds only the in-frame ones, with some missing. The sample lists 90,000 to 100,000 clones; about 79% were seen once. Sequenced material: blood. Receptors were obtained from a woman younger than 45 in good health. CDR3s include the opening cysteine and the closing phenylalanine or tryptophan. The D gene is left open where the match is weak. Rows may omit the clone size; those that give it use once, few, many or a size class.

clone size | J gene | D gene | V gene | CDR3 DNA | CDR3 protein
. | TRBJ2-3 | TRBD2 | TRBV7-2 | TGTGCCAGCAGCACGACGTGGACTAGCGGGGGGGCCATCACAGATACGCAGTATTTT | CASSTTWTSGGAITDTQYF
. | TRBJ2-5 | TRBD2 | TRBV7-9 | TGTGCCAGCAGCGTACTAGCGGGGGGGAAAGAGACCCAGTACTTC | CASSVLAGGKETQYF
. | TRBJ2-7 | TRBD1 | TRBV7-2 | TGTGCCAGCAGCTGGGGGACAGCGGTCACTGAGCAGTACTTC | CASSWGTAVTEQYF
. | TRBJ1-1 | . | TRBV7-2 | TGTGCCAGCAGAGTCGGGGGTGGTACTGAAGCTTTCTTT | CASRVGGGTEAFF
. | TRBJ2-5 | TRBD2 | TRBV3-1/TRBV3-2 | TGTGCCAGCAGCCACCCTAGCGGGGGGGTAGAGACCCAGTACTTC | CASSHPSGGVETQYF
once | TRBJ2-2 | TRBD1 | TRBV5-1 | TGCGCCAGCAGCCCGGACAGGGGGAGCACCGGGGAGCTGTTTTTT | CASSPDRGSTGELFF
few | TRBJ2-1 | . | TRBV27 | TGTGCCAGCAGCCGCTCAGGAACTGAGCAGTTCTTC | CASSRSGTEQFF
. | TRBJ2-7 | TRBD2 | TRBV6-5 | TGTGCCAGCAGTCTTGCCTGGGACTACTCCTACGAGCAGTACTTC | CASSLAWDYSYEQYF
. | TRBJ1-1 | TRBD1 | TRBV12-3/TRBV12-4 | TGTGCCAGCAGCCGACAGGGAGATGACGCTTTCTTT | CASSRQGDDAFF
few | TRBJ1-2 | . | TRBV2 | TGTGCCAGCAGTGAAAGGGAAGATGGCTACACCTTC | CASSEREDGYTF
once | TRBJ2-3 | . | TRBV9 | TGTGCCAGCAGCGTAGGTCCCGGGGGATCCACAGATACGCAGTATTTT | CASSVGPGGSTDTQYF
few | TRBJ1-5 | . | TRBV2 | TGTGCCAGCAGTGAGAACGGGCCCCAGCATTTT | CASSENGPQHF
. | TRBJ1-1 | . | TRBV19 | TGTGCCAGTAGTATTCGGGGGGAGTGGAACACTGAAGCTTTCTTT | CASSIRGEWNTEAFF